This TCR beta chain was recorded in a study of blood T cell repertoires in COVID-19. On the study more broadly: Specimens from acute and convalescent COVID-19 originated in the United States, Italy and Spain.

Original methodology: Amplifying reference gene primers gave estimates of nucleated cell counts. Profiling relied on immunoSEQ multiplex PCR, and the TCRdb table lists in-frame clones only, not all of them. V and J calls and clone size come straight from that table; D and trimming were deduced from the DNA. The data contain about 250,000 clones, about three quarters of them singletons. Germline V gene data show CDR1 as SGHDN and CDR2 as FVKESK. This CDR3 has 14 amino acids. The junction had 3 bases not matched to a gene; V was cut back by 4 bases and J by 1 base. This TCR was recovered from a woman aged 80 or older with acute or convalescent COVID-19. The chain links TRBV14 to TRBJ1-1; TRBD1 aligns across 7 bases. Sequencing was done on a sample of peripheral blood. The CDR3 DNA reads as TGTGCCAGCAGCCCGACAGGGAGGAACACTGAAGCTTTCTTT. This codes for CASSPTGRNTEAFF.